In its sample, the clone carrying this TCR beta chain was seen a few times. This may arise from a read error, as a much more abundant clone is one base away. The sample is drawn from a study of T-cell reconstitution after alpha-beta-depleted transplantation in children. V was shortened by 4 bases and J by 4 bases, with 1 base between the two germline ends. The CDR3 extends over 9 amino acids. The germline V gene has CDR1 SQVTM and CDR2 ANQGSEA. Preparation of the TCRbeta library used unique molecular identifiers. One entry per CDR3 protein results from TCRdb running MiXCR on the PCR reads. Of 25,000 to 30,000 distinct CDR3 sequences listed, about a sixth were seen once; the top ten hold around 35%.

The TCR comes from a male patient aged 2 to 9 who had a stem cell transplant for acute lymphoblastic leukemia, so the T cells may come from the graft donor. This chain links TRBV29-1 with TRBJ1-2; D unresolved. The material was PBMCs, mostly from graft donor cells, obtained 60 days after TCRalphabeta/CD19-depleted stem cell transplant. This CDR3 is CSVGYGYTF. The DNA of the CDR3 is TGCAGCGTTGGCTATGGCTACACCTTC. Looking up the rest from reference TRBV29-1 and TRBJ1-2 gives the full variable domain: SAVISQKPSRDICQRGTSLTIQCQVDSQVTMMFWYRQQPGQSLTLIATANQGSEATYESGFVIDKFPISRPNLTFSTLTVSNMSPEDSSIYLCSVGYGYTFGSGTRLTVV.